These 22 T cell receptor beta chains share one sample of origin, sequenced in a study of shared clonotypes between healthy human individuals. Using immunoSEQ multiplex PCR, the repertoire was profiled, and TCRdb retains in-frame clones only, with some absent. The repertoire holds about 480,000 clones, almost 80% seen once, with around 13% in the top ten. The sequenced material came from PBMCs. The receptor source for this set is a middle-aged woman in good health. Some clones in this sample may be carry-over from other donors' samples.

This clone was seen more than once but under ten times. J is TRBJ2-7 and V is TRBV7-9; 7 bases line up with TRBD1. CDR3 length: 13 amino acids. The germline V gene encodes CDR1 SEHNR and CDR2 FQNEAQ (reference sequence). Germline trimming cut 5 bases from V and 6 bases from J; bases unmatched to any gene: 7. CDR3 region: CASSLTGEVEQYF. CDR3 sequence (DNA): TGTGCCAGCAGCCTCACAGGGGAAGTCGAGCAGTACTTC.

V and J are TRBV19 and TRBJ1-1; perhaps TRBD1 as D (6 bases). The V and J ends lost 5 bases and 6 bases respectively, with 19 bases between them. CDR3 length: 15 amino acids. CDR1 and CDR2 from the germline V gene are LNHDA and SQIVND (reference sequence). CDR3 nucleotides: TGTGCCAGTAGTCCGGGGACACCAACAAACCCTGAAGCTTTCTTT. Translated, it gives CASSPGTPTNPEAFF.

J is TRBJ1-5 and V is TRBV27, with TRBD1 matching over 7 bases. V lost 6 bases and J lost 6; bases outside the gene matches: 8. The V gene's germline CDR1 is MNHEY and CDR2 SMNVEV (reference sequence). There are 14 residues in the CDR3. The CDR3 sequence is CASRRTGEGQPQHF. The CDR3 DNA reads as TGTGCCAGCAGACGTACAGGGGAAGGTCAGCCCCAGCATTTT.

The rearrangement links TRBV7-9 to TRBJ2-7; no definite D call. The CDR3 sequence is 15 residues long. The V end was cut by 1 base, the J end by 3 bases, with 13 bases between. Germline V gene sequence: CDR1 SEHNR, CDR2 FQNEAQ (reference sequence). CDR3 residues: CASSLGPSAYYEQYF. The CDR3 DNA is TGTGCCAGCAGCTTAGGGCCTTCCGCATACTACGAGCAGTACTTC.

CDR3 residues: CASSLGLAGEETQYF. The DNA of the CDR3 is TGTGCCAGCAGCTTGGGACTAGCGGGGGAAGAGACCCAGTACTTC. The J gene is TRBJ2-5, the V gene TRBV7-3, with TRBD2 matching over 14 bases. Germline V gene lookup returns CDR1 SGHTA and CDR2 FQGTGA. Trimming removed 3 bases from V and 3 bases from J; junction bases left unmatched: 0. CDR3 length equals 15 residues. The full variable domain, with the rest looked up from reference TRBV7-3 and TRBJ2-5, is GAGVSQTPSNKVTEKGKYVELRCDPISGHTALYWYRQSLGQGPEFLIYFQGTGAADDSGLPNDRFFAVRPEGSVSTLKIQRTERGDSAVYLCASSLGLAGEETQYFGPGTRLLVL.

J is TRBJ1-1 and V is TRBV11-2, with 10 bases aligning to TRBD1. This CDR3 spans 17 amino acids. Germline V CDR1 and CDR2: SGHAT, FQNNGV. The ends lost 5 bases at V and 0 bases at J; junction bases unmatched: 9. CDR3 region: CASSHRTGGIMNTEAFF. The CDR3, as DNA: TGTGCCAGCAGCCATCGGACAGGGGGAATTATGAACACTGAAGCTTTCTTT.

The gene calls are TRBV28 and TRBJ2-1, with 7 bases aligning to TRBD2. Germline values: CDR1 MDHEN, CDR2 SYDVKM. There are 13 residues in the CDR3. The V and J ends lost 7 bases and 4 bases, in that order; junction bases with no gene match: 4. The CDR3 reads CASTPGGYNEQFF. CDR3 DNA sequence: TGTGCCAGCACCCCGGGGGGTTACAATGAGCAGTTCTTC.

J is TRBJ1-6 and V is TRBV30; D ambiguous. V was shortened by 4 bases and J by 8 bases, with 21 bases between the two germline ends. The CDR3 spans 16 residues. The V gene's germline CDR1 is GTSNPN and CDR2 SVGIG (reference sequence). CDR3 residues: CAWKRWGLPRDSPLHF. The CDR3 DNA is TGTGCCTGGAAGAGGTGGGGTCTCCCCCGGGATTCACCCCTCCACTTT.

This clone appeared once. The J gene is TRBJ2-7, the V gene TRBV10-2; tentatively, D is TRBD2 (5 bases). V was pared by 4 bases and J by 2 bases, with 12 bases between. The CDR3 runs 14 residues. CDR1 is WSHSY, CDR2 SAAADI, per germline. The CDR3 nucleotides are TGCGCCAGCAGTGGGGAGCGGTTTCCCTACGAGCAGTACTTC. Protein: CASSGERFPYEQYF.

In DNA, the CDR3 is TGCGCCAGCAGCCCTAAAAACAGGGTCGTTAATGAAAAACTGTTTTTT. It specifies CASSPKNRVVNEKLFF. The chain links TRBV4-3 to TRBJ1-4; the D gene is possibly TRBD1 (6 bases). This CDR3 comprises 16 residues. The germline CDR1 and CDR2 sequences are LGHNA and YSLEER. The V end was cut by 4 bases, the J end by 4 bases, with 16 bases between.

The chain links TRBV29-1 to TRBJ2-1; no reliable D call. Germline CDR1 and CDR2: SQVTM and ANQGSEA. The length of the CDR3 is 12 residues. V shed 4 bases and J shed 0 bases, with 4 bases lying between them. CDR3 in amino acids: CSVAVSYNEQFF. As DNA, the CDR3 is TGCAGCGTTGCCGTCTCCTACAATGAGCAGTTCTTC.

The chain carries TRBV6-4 and TRBJ2-7; the match to TRBD1 covers 7 bases. The ends lost 3 bases at V and 9 bases at J; junction bases unmatched: 8. CDR3 length equals 13 residues. Germline lookup yields CDR1 MRHNA and CDR2 SNTAGT. Here the CDR3 reads CASSEKSRDRQYF. The DNA for the CDR3 is TGTGCCAGCAGTGAAAAGAGTCGGGACAGGCAGTACTTC.

This rearrangement joins TRBV4-2 to TRBJ2-1, with D perhaps matching TRBD2 (5 bases). Trimming shortened V by 3 bases and J by 8 bases, and 17 bases separated the two germline ends. Per germline, CDR1 LGHNA and CDR2 YNFKEQ. The CDR3 is 15 residues long. CDR3 loop: CASSQVLGISDEQFF. The CDR3 nucleotides read TGTGCCAGCAGCCAGGTACTCGGGATTTCAGATGAGCAGTTCTTC.

The rearrangement links TRBV11-2 to TRBJ1-4; D remains unclear. The CDR3 consists of 18 residues. The V gene lost 1 base and the J gene lost 6 bases, with 21 bases spanning the gap. Germline V gene data show CDR1 as SGHAT and CDR2 as FQNNGV. This CDR3 reads CASSLALSQGAPYEKLFF. The CDR3 DNA reads TGTGCCAGCAGCTTAGCCCTTTCCCAAGGAGCGCCGTATGAAAAACTGTTTTTT.

The chain is built from TRBV7-8 and TRBJ2-5; 10 positions match TRBD2. The tail of the sequence fits TRBJ2-7 better, so the J call may be wrong. Germline loops: CDR1 SGHVS, CDR2 FQNEAQ. The CDR3 is 16 amino acids. CDR3 in amino acids: CASSPPQLAGSYEQYF. As DNA, the CDR3 is TGTGCCAGCAGCCCCCCCCAACTAGCGGGAAGCTACGAGCAGTACTTC.

This chain uses TRBV30 with TRBJ2-7; D remains unclear. Germline assignment: CDR1 GTSNPN and CDR2 SVGIG (reference sequence). This CDR3 spans 13 amino acids. Between the trimmed V and J ends, which lost 2 bases and 5 bases, there was a span of 13 bases. The CDR3 here is CAWSWSAVNEQYF. CDR3 DNA: TGTGCCTGGAGTTGGTCAGCTGTCAACGAGCAGTACTTC.

The chain joins TRBV4-1 to TRBJ2-1; 10 bases agree with TRBD2. V lost 1 base, J lost 5 bases, and 8 bases stayed unmatched. The CDR3 has 17 residues. Germline assignment: CDR1 MGHRA and CDR2 YSYEKL. The CDR3 loop is CASSQGTAGGKHNEQFF. In DNA form, the CDR3 reads TGCGCCAGCAGCCAAGGGACAGCGGGAGGGAAACACAATGAGCAGTTCTTC.

In this sample, this clone turned up once. The V and J genes are TRBV11-2 and TRBJ2-3; D remains ambiguous. The CDR3 is 14 amino acids. Germline loops: CDR1 SGHAT, CDR2 FQNNGV. The ends were cut back, 5 bases at V and 2 bases at J, with 11 bases in the middle. The CDR3 reads CASSAGRSTDTQYF. The CDR3, as DNA: TGTGCCAGCAGCGCCGGGCGGTCCACAGATACGCAGTATTTT.

The chain links TRBV7-9 to TRBJ2-3; D gene ambiguous. This CDR3 is built from 12 residues. Germline lookup yields CDR1 SEHNR and CDR2 FQNEAQ (reference sequence). V was clipped by 6 bases and J by 1 base, with 5 bases between them. The DNA of the CDR3 is TGTGCCAGCAGATTGGGCACAGATACGCAGTATTTT. Translation: CASRLGTDTQYF.

J is TRBJ1-2 and V is TRBV28; 7 bases are a match to TRBD1. This CDR3 has 14 amino acids. The V gene's germline CDR1 is MDHEN and CDR2 SYDVKM. The V segment lost 3 bases and the J segment 3 bases; nucleotides outside the gene matches: 4. The CDR3 spells CASSFGQADYGYTF. As DNA, the CDR3 is TGTGCCAGCAGTTTCGGACAGGCCGACTATGGCTACACCTTC.

The V gene is TRBV7-7, the J gene TRBJ2-5, with D unresolved. Germline CDR1 and CDR2: SSHAT and FNYEAQ (reference sequence). The germline V and J ends were trimmed by 3 bases and 2 bases, with 7 bases remaining between them. The CDR3 has 13 residues. The CDR3 region has the DNA TGTGCCAGCAGCTTTGGCATACAAGAGACCCAGTACTTC. Encoded protein: CASSFGIQETQYF.

The V and J genes are TRBV19 and TRBJ1-4; D gene ambiguous. Germline V gives CDR1 LNHDA, CDR2 SQIVND (reference sequence). V shed 4 bases and J shed 5 bases, with 11 bases lying between them. The CDR3 extends over 14 amino acids. CDR3 sequence reads: CASSTGASNEKLFF. Here the CDR3 DNA reads TGTGCCAGTAGTACGGGCGCCTCGAATGAAAAACTGTTTTTT.